Each of the 24 T cell receptor beta chains below was sequenced from the same sample in a study of OX40 agonist ivuxolimab in advanced cancers. The library was built by means of the immunoSEQ multiplex PCR assay. TCRdb limited this immuneACCESS table to in-frame rearrangements with V and J called. A share of clones is missing; checked studies link under half to unresolved V genes, and the rest is unexplained. The sample has some 49,000 clones on record, roughly 80% of them singletons. Jointly, the top ten make up 3.5% to 4% of the sample. Specimen: CD4+ or CD8+ T cells sorted from blood, collected in a trial of the OX40 agonist ivuxolimab. These receptors came from an adult with an advanced solid tumor such as melanoma, head and neck, liver or kidney cancer.

This rearrangement joins TRBV19 to TRBJ1-2; D gene unclear. This CDR3 has 15 residues. Trimming took 7 bases from V and 4 from J, leaving 19 bases between them. Germline lookup yields CDR1 LNHDA and CDR2 SQIVND (reference sequence). CDR3 sequence (DNA): TGTGCCAGTACCTCCCCCTCCGGCTTGGCCTATGGCTACACCTTC. Translating it yields CASTSPSGLAYGYTF.

This rearrangement joins TRBV28 to TRBJ1-3; 9 bases are a match to TRBD1. Trimming at V came to 6 bases and at J to 4 bases, leaving 7 bases not matched to a gene. Germline CDR1 is MDHEN and CDR2 is SYDVKM. The CDR3 extends over 15 amino acids. CDR3 protein: CASSWGTGIGNTIYF. The CDR3 DNA sequence: TGTGCCAGCAGCTGGGGGACAGGGATAGGAAACACCATATATTTT.

This chain connects TRBV18 to TRBJ2-2; no firm D call. V was clipped by 3 bases and J by 0 bases, with 11 bases between them. CDR1 is KGHSH and CDR2 is LQKENI in the germline V gene. The length of the CDR3 is 16 residues. In DNA, the CDR3 is TGTGCCAGCTCACCCCGCCTGACATCGAACACCGGGGAGCTGTTTTTT. It codes for CASSPRLTSNTGELFF.

The chain couples TRBV19 to TRBJ2-5, with D possibly TRBD2 on 5 matching bases. CDR1 and CDR2 from the germline V gene are LNHDA and SQIVND (reference sequence). V lost 6 bases, J lost 5 bases, and 22 bases lay in between. The length of the CDR3 is 16 residues. The CDR3: CASRYGGNSPSETQYF. For the CDR3, the DNA is TGTGCCAGTAGATACGGAGGCAACTCACCCTCGGAGACCCAGTACTTC.

The chain has TRBV6-1 and TRBJ2-5; 9 bases align to TRBD2. Germline loops: CDR1 MNHNS, CDR2 SASEGT. V lost 6 bases and J lost 5; bases outside the gene matches: 7. The CDR3 runs 14 residues. The CDR3, as DNA: TGTGCCAGCAGCGGGACTAGCCGGTGGGAGACCCAGTACTTC. Its translation is CASSGTSRWETQYF.

Turning to this clone: The CDR3 end shows no conserved phenylalanine or tryptophan, and so a read error is likely. The genes are TRBV19 and TRBJ1-4; D not resolved. The germline CDR1 and CDR2 sequences are LNHDA and SQIVND (reference sequence). V was shortened by 8 bases and J by 8 bases, with 18 bases between the two germline ends. The CDR3 is 14 residues long. The CDR3: CASSEVSKAEKLFL. The CDR3 region has the DNA TGTGCCAGTTCCGAGGTTTCAAAGGCAGAAAAACTGTTTCTT.

This chain links TRBV7-2 with TRBJ2-5; TRBD2 might be the D (5 bases). The length of the CDR3 is 14 residues. Trimming took off 8 bases at V and 5 bases at J, with 18 bases between the two ends. Germline-derived CDR1 and CDR2 are SGHTA and FQGNSA. The CDR3 is CASATRADGETQYF. CDR3 bases: TGTGCCAGCGCCACTCGAGCGGACGGTGAGACCCAGTACTTC.

In regard to this clone: This same CDR3 is encoded by further DNA sequences in the sample. The CDR3 protein is CASTFSGATDTQYF. The DNA of the CDR3 is TGTGCCAGCACCTTTTCCGGGGCCACAGATACGCAGTATTTT. The chain combines TRBV27 with TRBJ2-3; D tentatively fits TRBD1 or TRBD2 (5 bases each). The germline gives CDR1 MNHEY, CDR2 SMNVEV (reference sequence). The V end lost 7 bases, the J end lost 2 bases, and 13 bases lay between the germline ends. There are 14 residues in the CDR3.

The rearrangement uses TRBV5-4 and TRBJ2-2; no clear D. CDR3 length: 14 residues. V dropped 4 bases and J dropped 4 bases, with 11 bases sitting between them. Per the germline V gene, CDR1 is SGHNT and CDR2 is YYREEE (reference sequence). This CDR3 is CASSTTRRTGELFF. The CDR3 DNA reads as TGTGCCAGCAGCACAACACGCCGCACCGGGGAGCTGTTTTTT.

The gene calls are TRBV6-5 and TRBJ2-3; a possible D gene is TRBD1 (6 bases). V lost 6 bases and J lost 3, with 10 bases in between. Looked up from germline, CDR1 is MNHEY and CDR2 is SVGAGI. The length of the CDR3 is 13 residues. The CDR3 DNA reads as TGTGCCAGCAGGCCCGGACAGACAGATACGCAGTATTTT. Its translation: CASRPGQTDTQYF.

This clone was seen once. V usage is TRBV4-3 and J usage is TRBJ2-6; TRBD1 aligns across 7 bases. Unmatched junction bases numbered 4, after V lost 2 bases and J lost 0 bases. The CDR3 length is 17 residues. Germline V lookup: CDR1 LGHNA, CDR2 YSLEER. Written as DNA, the CDR3 is TGCGCCAGCAGCCAACAAAACAGGGGCTCTGGGGCCAACGTCCTGACTTTC. It is translated as CASSQQNRGSGANVLTF.

The chain has TRBV2 and TRBJ2-2; D uncertain. CDR1 is SNHLY and CDR2 is FYNNEI in the germline V gene. CDR3 length: 14 amino acids. Trimming cost V 2 bases and J 6 bases, with 10 bases left between them. The DNA for the CDR3 is TGTGCCAGCAGTGAAATACAGTCCGCCGGGGAGCTGTTTTTT. Protein sequence: CASSEIQSAGELFF. Filled out from reference TRBV2 and TRBJ2-2, the complete variable domain reads EPEVTQTPSHQVTQMGQEVILRCVPISNHLYFYWYRQILGQKVEFLVSFYNNEISEKSEIFDDQFSVERPDGSNFTLKIRSTKLEDSAMYFCASSEIQSAGELFFGEGSRLTVL.

This chain connects TRBV10-3 to TRBJ2-3; TRBD2 matches 10 bases. Germline V lookup: CDR1 ENHRY, CDR2 SYGVKD. V lost 3 bases, J lost 4 bases, and 4 bases stayed unmatched. The CDR3 loop spans 15 amino acids. The CDR3 region is CAISEKRGGPDTQYF. The CDR3 DNA follows: TGTGCCATCAGTGAAAAGCGGGGGGGCCCAGATACGCAGTATTTT.

The V gene is TRBV9, the J gene TRBJ2-1, with 15 bases that match TRBD2. With 3 bases clipped from V and 7 bases from J, the junction kept 5 bases outside the gene matches. This CDR3 region has 16 residues. Germline V gene sequence: CDR1 SGDLS, CDR2 YYNGEE. DNA of the CDR3: TGTGCCAGCAGCGATGGACTAGCGGGGGGGAGAAATGAGCAGTTCTTC. Its protein is CASSDGLAGGRNEQFF.

This chain uses TRBV19 with TRBJ1-1, with 8 bases fitting TRBD1. After removal of 5 bases from V and 1 base from J, the junction contained 9 bases not matched to a gene. The CDR3 spans 16 residues. CDR1 is LNHDA and CDR2 is SQIVND in the germline V gene (reference sequence). This CDR3 is CASSWGTGEWNTEAFF. The CDR3 DNA follows: TGTGCCAGTAGTTGGGGGACAGGTGAGTGGAACACTGAAGCTTTCTTT.

The genes are TRBV11-2 and TRBJ2-7, with TRBD1 as a possible D gene (7 bases). Germline assignment: CDR1 SGHAT and CDR2 FQNNGV. The CDR3 has 15 residues. V gave up 5 bases and J gave up 4 bases, with 18 bases separating them. The CDR3, as DNA: TGTGCCAGCAGCCTAAAGGCGGGACAGCTGTACGAGCAGTACTTC. It encodes CASSLKAGQLYEQYF.

The chain joins TRBV5-1 to TRBJ2-7; TRBD2 aligns across 10 bases. The CDR3 is 16 residues long. V lost 3 bases, J lost 0 bases, and 6 bases stayed unmatched. Germline CDR1 SGHRS, CDR2 YFSETQ. The CDR3 sequence is CASSSGLALTSYEQYF. CDR3 DNA sequence: TGCGCCAGCAGCTCGGGACTAGCGCTGACCTCCTACGAGCAGTACTTC.

The V gene is TRBV6-1, the J gene TRBJ2-2; 7 nucleotides align to TRBD2. The V segment lost 8 bases and the J segment 6 bases; nucleotides outside the gene matches: 9. The germline V gene has CDR1 MNHNS and CDR2 SASEGT. The CDR3 loop spans 14 amino acids. In DNA form, the CDR3 reads TGTGCCAGCCGGGCGGGGGACGGGGCCGGGGAGCTGTTTTTT. Translated: CASRAGDGAGELFF.

V gene TRBV5-6 combines with J gene TRBJ2-1, with 7 nucleotides matching TRBD1. The CDR3 contains 15 residues. The V gene's germline CDR1 is SGHDT and CDR2 YYEEEE. V lost 4 bases to trimming and J lost 3 bases; unmatched junction nucleotides: 7. DNA for the CDR3: TGTGCCAGCAGCGTACAGGGGATTGGCTACAATGAGCAGTTCTTC. Translation: CASSVQGIGYNEQFF.

The J gene is TRBJ2-7, the V gene TRBV4-2; perhaps TRBD1 as D (5 bases). V lost 0 bases and J 3 bases, leaving 12 bases between the germline ends. This CDR3 region has 15 residues. The germline V gene has CDR1 LGHNA and CDR2 YNFKEQ. CDR3 coding DNA: TGTGCCAGCAGCCAAGAGGTTAGGGGCCACTACGAGCAGTACTTC. Translating it yields CASSQEVRGHYEQYF.

The chain recombines TRBV19 with TRBJ1-5; D is uncertain. Trimming removed 6 bases at V and 6 bases at J, with 15 bases between. The germline CDR1 and CDR2 sequences are LNHDA and SQIVND (reference sequence). The CDR3 is 14 amino acids. CDR3 sequence: CASRSGLIPQPQHF. DNA of the CDR3: TGTGCCAGTAGAAGCGGCCTTATCCCTCAGCCCCAGCATTTT.

The chain is built from TRBV7-2 and TRBJ2-3, with 7 bases identical to TRBD2. The CDR3 sequence is 15 residues long. CDR1 and CDR2 from the germline V gene are SGHTA and FQGNSA. V lost 8 bases to trimming and J lost 3 bases; unmatched junction nucleotides: 11. The CDR3 spells CASESPGGGTDTQYF. The CDR3 DNA reads as TGTGCCAGCGAGAGTCCGGGGGGAGGAACAGATACGCAGTATTTT.

V usage is TRBV4-3 and J usage is TRBJ2-7; D uncertain. The CDR3 is made up of 14 amino acids. Germline values: CDR1 LGHNA, CDR2 YSLEER. V was clipped by 1 base and J by 2 bases, with 9 bases between them. The CDR3 here is CASSQVLLTYEQYF. For the CDR3, the DNA is TGCGCCAGCAGCCAAGTTCTGCTTACCTACGAGCAGTACTTC.

This clone occurred a few times. The chain employs TRBV19 and TRBJ1-2; D not certain. The germline V gene encodes CDR1 LNHDA and CDR2 SQIVND (reference sequence). V lost 3 bases, J lost 2 bases, and 10 bases lay in between. The CDR3 sequence is 14 residues long. The chain's CDR3 is CASSIATPNYGYTF. DNA of the CDR3: TGTGCCAGTAGTATCGCCACCCCAAACTATGGCTACACCTTC.